This T cell receptor beta chain was captured in a study of cytomegalovirus exposure and HLA in healthy donors. All the people who gave samples were healthy bone marrow donors. PCR was performed using 60 Vbeta and 13 Jbeta primers. Profiling relied on immunoSEQ multiplex PCR, and the TCRdb table lists in-frame clones only, not all of them. The sample lists 150,000 to 200,000 clones; 75% to 85% were seen once. This clone has only one observation. The sequenced sample was PBMCs. The receptor comes from a woman in her 50s in good health and CMV-seronegative.

DNA for the CDR3: TGTGCCAGCAGCCTCCAAGACACGAACACTGAAGCTTTCTTT. Translating gives CASSLQDTNTEAFF. The V call is TRBV7-2, the J call TRBJ1-1, with unresolved D. The CDR3 extends over 14 amino acids. The germline V and J ends were trimmed by 5 bases and 1 base, with 11 bases remaining between them. Germline V CDR1 and CDR2: SGHTA, FQGNSA.